This T cell receptor (beta chain) was sequenced in a study of blood T cell repertoires in COVID-19. At the level of the study: There were acute and convalescent COVID-19 samples, and they came from the United States, Italy and Spain. PBMCs, B-cell-depleted T cells, or T cells were the source of the cDNA or gDNA that made up the material.

Method: immunoSEQ multiplex PCR; TCRdb's copy keeps in-frame clones and lacks some. The sample records 380,000 or so clones, 70% to 90% being singletons. Recruitment covered under 25 US areas and drew participants whose ages spanned roughly 18 to 89 years. Donors were grouped by their self-reported clinical history. Germline V gives CDR1 GTSNPN, CDR2 SVGIG (reference sequence). The CDR3 totals 15 residues. V lost 0 bases and J 4 bases, leaving 13 bases between the germline ends. The V and J genes are TRBV30 and TRBJ2-1; D is undetermined. The receptor was derived from a woman aged 40 to 55 with acute COVID-19. The sample was PBMCs or T cells enriched from blood (not recorded which). CDR3 region: CAWSVETAPYNEQFF. CDR3 DNA: TGTGCCTGGAGTGTCGAGACTGCACCATACAATGAGCAGTTCTTC.